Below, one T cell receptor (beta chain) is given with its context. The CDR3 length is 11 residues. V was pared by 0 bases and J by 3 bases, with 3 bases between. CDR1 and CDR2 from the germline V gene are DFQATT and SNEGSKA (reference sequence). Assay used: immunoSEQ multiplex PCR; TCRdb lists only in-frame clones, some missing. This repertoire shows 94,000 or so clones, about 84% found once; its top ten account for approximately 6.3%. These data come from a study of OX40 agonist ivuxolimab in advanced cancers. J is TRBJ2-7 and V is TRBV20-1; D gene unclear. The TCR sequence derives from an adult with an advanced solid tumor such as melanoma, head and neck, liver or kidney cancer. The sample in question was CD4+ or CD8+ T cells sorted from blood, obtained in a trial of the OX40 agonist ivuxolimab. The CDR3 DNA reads TGCAGTGCTAGAGAGGACTACGAGCAGTACTTC. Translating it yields CSAREDYEQYF.